The present T cell receptor beta chain was sequenced within a study of T-cell reconstitution after alpha-beta-depleted transplantation in children. Study-level points and caveats: T cells produced anew were the main source of T-cell counts and diversity one year after transplant. Reports say that about two months after transplant, the alpha-beta T cells came out of several hundred graft clones that had expanded.

In germline, CDR1 is MGHDK, CDR2 SYGVNS. V lost 2 bases and J lost 10, with 11 bases in between. This CDR3 contains 12 residues. This clonotype showed up many times. The antigen remains undetermined. Library preparation (for TCRbeta) was performed with unique molecular identifiers. TCRdb reanalysed the PCR reads using MiXCR and keeps one entry per CDR3 protein. The sample yields 350,000 to 500,000 distinct CDR3 sequences, over 40% seen once. The receptor's source is a girl between 2 and 10 years old with aplastic anemia, due to receive a stem cell transplant. This material consisted of PBMCs, taken before TCRalphabeta/CD19-depleted stem cell transplant. The chain recombines TRBV25-1 with TRBJ1-1; no definite D call. CDR3 DNA: TGTGCCAGCAGTGAAAGCGGTAGGACAGCTTTCTTT. Residues: CASSESGRTAFF. Complete variable domain (other parts from reference TRBV25-1 and TRBJ1-1): EADIYQTPRYLVIGTGKKITLECSQTMGHDKMYWYQQDPGMELHLIHYSYGVNSTEKGDLSSESTVSRIRTEHFPLTLESARPSHTSQYLCASSESGRTAFFGQGTRLTVV.